Below are 32 T cell receptor beta chains sequenced from a single sample in a study of blood T cell repertoires in COVID-19. Libraries were prepared by immunoSEQ multiplex PCR; TCRdb keeps only in-frame clonotypes and omits some of them. This sample has 200,000 to 250,000 clones; around 90% occur once, and the top ten carry around 0.83%. Sequencing input: peripheral blood. These receptors were collected from a man in his thirties or forties with COVID-19, enrolled during active disease.

This clone was observed a few times. This sequence joins TRBV30 and TRBJ2-7; 10 bases map to TRBD1. Germline CDR1 reads GTSNPN; CDR2 reads SVGIG (reference sequence). The CDR3 loop spans 15 amino acids. V gave up 1 base and J gave up 2 bases; unmatched junction bases: 5. CDR3 amino acids: CAWSAGTGAPYEQYF. The CDR3 DNA sequence: TGTGCCTGGAGTGCCGGGACAGGGGCACCCTACGAGCAGTACTTC.

CDR3 DNA sequence: TGTGCCAGTAAGGAGGCGACAACTAATGAAAAACTGTTTTTT. Amino acids: CASKEATTNEKLFF. This chain uses TRBV19 with TRBJ1-4; D is ambiguous. The CDR3 covers 14 residues. In germline, CDR1 is LNHDA, CDR2 SQIVND (reference sequence). The V end lost 7 bases, the J end lost 0 bases, and 9 bases lay between the germline ends.

The CDR3 coding sequence is TGTGCTGGTAGGACAGCACTGAACTATGGCTACACCTTC. As protein: CAGRTALNYGYTF. The chain joins TRBV2 to TRBJ1-2; a weak D match, TRBD1 (6 bases). CDR3 size: 13 residues. CDR1 is SNHLY and CDR2 is FYNNEI in the germline V gene.

Remarks on this clone: The germline gene is not matched at one end of the junction; a read error may be the cause. The CDR3 DNA reads as TGTGCCAGCAGCAGAGATACGCAGTATTTT. Translated, it gives CASSRDTQYF. The chain uses TRBV2 and TRBJ2-3, with D hard to call. Germline V gene lookup returns CDR1 SNHLY and CDR2 FYNNEI. The CDR3 runs to 10 residues.

The genes are TRBV10-3 and TRBJ2-1, with 8 bases that match TRBD2. CDR3 length: 17 residues. From germline, CDR1 is ENHRY and CDR2 SYGVKD. Trimming took 4 bases from V and 7 from J; bases not matched to a gene: 15. The CDR3 DNA reads as TGTGCCATCAGTGGTCCCGGGGTGCGGGGGGCTACTAATGAGCAGTTCTTC. Translation: CAISGPGVRGATNEQFF.

The rearrangement joins TRBV6-2 or TRBV6-3 to TRBJ1-2, with 8 bases identical to TRBD1. CDR1 is MNHEY, CDR2 SVGEGT, per germline. The V and J ends lost 5 bases and 4 bases, in that order; junction bases with no gene match: 9. The CDR3 runs 15 residues. The CDR3 spells CASSPSRGLLYGYTF. CDR3 coding DNA: TGTGCCAGCAGTCCCTCCAGGGGGCTTCTCTATGGCTACACCTTC.

This clone was counted a few times. The V gene is TRBV7-2, the J gene TRBJ1-2, with 8 bases aligning to TRBD1. Germline CDR1 and CDR2: SGHTA and FQGNSA. V shed 5 bases and J 6 bases; nucleotides not matched to a gene: 11. The CDR3 has 15 residues. In nucleotides, the CDR3 is TGTGCCAGCAGCCTACTATCCGGACAGGGAGATGGCTACACCTTC. Translated, it gives CASSLLSGQGDGYTF.

The chain carries TRBV3-1 (or the pseudogene TRBV3-2) and TRBJ2-2, with a weak D call TRBD2 (5 bases). This CDR3 is 13 amino acids long. Per germline, CDR1 LGHDT and CDR2 YNNKEL (reference sequence). Trimming cost V 1 base and J 8 bases, with 8 bases left between them. The CDR3 sequence: CASSQGRSGELFF. For the CDR3, the DNA is TGTGCCAGCAGCCAAGGGAGGTCTGGGGAGCTGTTTTTT.

The V gene is TRBV27, the J gene TRBJ2-6; tentatively, D is TRBD1 (6 bases). This CDR3 spans 17 amino acids. The germline V gene encodes CDR1 MNHEY and CDR2 SMNVEV (reference sequence). V lost 7 bases to trimming and J lost 0 bases, with 16 bases between them. The CDR3 sequence is CASKMDRSHSGANVLTF. CDR3 DNA sequence: TGTGCCAGCAAAATGGACAGATCCCACTCTGGGGCCAACGTCCTGACTTTC.

V usage is TRBV19 and J usage is TRBJ1-6; D is unclear. The germline gives CDR1 LNHDA, CDR2 SQIVND (reference sequence). This CDR3 has 14 residues. With 3 bases removed from V and 5 bases from J, the gap between germline ends came to 8 bases. The DNA for the CDR3 is TGTGCCAGTAGTATTGGGCAGAATAATTCACCCCTCCACTTT. As protein: CASSIGQNNSPLHF.

The CDR3 reads CAILDSLNYGYTF. The CDR3 nucleotides read TGTGCCATTCTAGACAGCCTTAACTATGGCTACACCTTC. This chain uses TRBV10-3 with TRBJ1-2, with a possible D match to TRBD1 (5 bases). Trimming took 9 bases from V and 1 from J, leaving 12 bases between them. The CDR3 contains 13 residues. Germline V lookup: CDR1 ENHRY, CDR2 SYGVKD.

The chain has TRBV9 and TRBJ2-3, with 12 bases identical to TRBD2. The V gene end was trimmed by 6 bases and the J gene end by 5 bases; junction bases not matched to a gene: 4. The V gene's germline CDR1 is SGDLS and CDR2 YYNGEE. The length of the CDR3 is 14 residues. The DNA of the CDR3 is TGTGCCAGCACCCCTAGCGGGGGGGAAGATACGCAGTATTTT. Amino acids: CASTPSGGEDTQYF.

J is TRBJ1-2 and V is TRBV20-1; D gene unclear. V was trimmed by 3 bases and J by 2 bases, leaving 13 bases between them. Germline V gene lookup returns CDR1 DFQATT and CDR2 SNEGSKA (reference sequence). The CDR3 is made up of 14 amino acids. The CDR3, as DNA: TGCAGTGCTAGTAAGGGAGGTGAAAACTATGGCTACACCTTC. This sequence encodes CSASKGGENYGYTF.

The gene calls are TRBV6-5 and TRBJ2-7; possible D gene TRBD2, 6 bases. There are 15 residues in the CDR3. With 6 bases removed from V and 2 bases from J, the gap between germline ends came to 17 bases. CDR1 MNHEY and CDR2 SVGAGI come from the germline V gene. CDR3 coding DNA: TGTGCCAGCAGGACCTCGGGACTCGAAACCTACGAGCAGTACTTC. Translating gives CASRTSGLETYEQYF.

To note about this clone: Mismatch with germline at one junction end may stem from a read error. The rearrangement uses TRBV6-6 and TRBJ1-2; 9 bases are a match to TRBD1. This CDR3 region has 13 residues. Germline assignment: CDR1 MNHNY and CDR2 SVGAGI (reference sequence). CDR3 sequence reads: CASSKGQGSRASF. In nucleotides, the CDR3 is TGTGCCAGCAGTAAGGGACAGGGCAGTAGAGCGTCCTTC.

The chain recombines TRBV27 with TRBJ2-7, with a weak D call TRBD2 (5 bases). V lost 5 bases and J 0 bases, leaving 17 bases between the germline ends. Germline V CDR1 and CDR2: MNHEY, SMNVEV (reference sequence). The CDR3 runs to 16 residues. CDR3 region: CASSQKKRALSYEQYF. CDR3 bases: TGTGCCAGCAGTCAAAAGAAGAGGGCCCTCTCCTACGAGCAGTACTTC.

V usage is TRBV10-3 and J usage is TRBJ1-4; no firm D call. The CDR3 loop spans 12 amino acids. Per the germline V gene, CDR1 is ENHRY and CDR2 is SYGVKD. V lost 2 bases and J 8 bases, leaving 6 bases between the germline ends. The CDR3 region is CAISEGGEKLFF. The CDR3, as DNA: TGTGCCATCAGTGAGGGCGGCGAAAAACTGTTTTTT.

The chain combines TRBV2 with TRBJ2-7, with 10 nucleotides matching TRBD2. Germline CDR1 is SNHLY and CDR2 is FYNNEI. This CDR3 contains 15 residues. V shed 5 bases and J 2 bases; nucleotides not matched to a gene: 6. The CDR3 DNA is TGTGCCAGCAGTCCGAGGACTAGCGGTGCCTACGAGCAGTACTTC. This gives the protein CASSPRTSGAYEQYF.

The V and J genes are TRBV5-1 and TRBJ2-3; 8 bases match TRBD2. This CDR3 has 14 amino acids. Germline trimming cut 5 bases from V and 6 bases from J; bases unmatched to any gene: 8. Germline V gene lookup returns CDR1 SGHRS and CDR2 YFSETQ. The CDR3 coding sequence is TGCGCCAGCAGGGAAGCGGGGGCGAGGGATACGCAGTATTTT. It yields the protein CASREAGARDTQYF.

The chain links TRBV7-2 to TRBJ2-2; maybe TRBD2 (6 bases). V was trimmed by 3 bases and J by 3 bases, leaving 11 bases between them. CDR1 and CDR2 from the germline V gene are SGHTA and FQGNSA. This CDR3 is 15 amino acids long. The CDR3 nucleotides read TGTGCCAGCAGCTTGTTCGGGGGTGACACCGGGGAGCTGTTTTTT. Amino acids: CASSLFGGDTGELFF.

The V gene is TRBV15, the J gene TRBJ2-3, with D uncertain. There are 13 residues in the CDR3. Deletions cut 5 bases from V and 2 bases from J, with 8 bases between. Germline V gene lookup returns CDR1 LNHNV and CDR2 YYDKDF (reference sequence). CDR3 region: CATSWPHTDTQYF. The CDR3, as DNA: TGTGCCACCAGCTGGCCCCACACAGATACGCAGTATTTT.

This clone was picked up one time. The V call is TRBV29-1, the J call TRBJ1-2; TRBD1 matches 9 bases. This CDR3 region has 12 residues. V was clipped by 6 bases and J by 8 bases; unmatched bases: 7. Germline V gene sequence: CDR1 SQVTM, CDR2 ANQGSEA. CDR3 in amino acids: CSVNRGLGGYTF. Written as DNA, the CDR3 is TGCAGCGTGAACAGGGGGCTCGGGGGCTACACCTTC.

This clone appeared once. V gene TRBV6-2 or TRBV6-3 combines with J gene TRBJ2-1; D call uncertain. Between the trimmed V and J ends, which lost 0 bases and 13 bases, there was a span of 7 bases. Germline CDR1 MNHEY, CDR2 SVGEGT. This CDR3 is built from 11 residues. DNA for the CDR3: TGTGCCAGCAGTTACTCCGACTTCCAGTTCTTC. Amino acids: CASSYSDFQFF.

The chain is built from TRBV6-5 and TRBJ1-2; 7 nucleotides match TRBD1. The junction had 7 bases not matched to a gene; V was cut back by 5 bases and J by 1 base. The CDR3 contains 15 residues. CDR1 is MNHEY and CDR2 is SVGAGI in the germline V gene. CDR3 in amino acids: CASSPGTANNYGYTF. The DNA of the CDR3 is TGTGCCAGCAGTCCGGGGACAGCAAATAACTATGGCTACACCTTC.

The rearrangement uses TRBV9 and TRBJ1-1; D gene uncertain. V gave up 4 bases and J gave up 4 bases, with 14 bases separating them. This CDR3 region has 14 residues. Germline V gene data show CDR1 as SGDLS and CDR2 as YYNGEE. The DNA of the CDR3 is TGTGCCAGCAGCAACAGACCAGAAGGCACTGAAGCTTTCTTT. This codes for CASSNRPEGTEAFF.

CDR3 loop: CASSQTGGTSGNTIYF. CDR3 in DNA: TGCGCCAGCAGCCAGACGGGGGGGACCTCTGGAAACACCATATATTTT. The genes are TRBV5-1 and TRBJ1-3; tentatively, D is TRBD1 (5 bases). Trimming removed 4 bases at V and 0 bases at J, with 14 bases between. The CDR3 runs to 16 residues. Germline V lookup: CDR1 SGHRS, CDR2 YFSETQ.

Regarding this clone: The same CDR3 is also encoded by other DNA sequences in this sample. The V and J genes are TRBV5-1 and TRBJ2-5; maybe TRBD1 (6 bases). Germline CDR1 and CDR2: SGHRS and YFSETQ. This CDR3 has 16 amino acids. V lost 0 bases and J 5 bases, leaving 17 bases between the germline ends. CDR3 amino acids: CASSLGSTGEGETQYF. For the CDR3, the DNA is TGCGCCAGCAGCTTGGGCTCGACAGGCGAGGGGGAGACCCAGTACTTC.

The chain has TRBV29-1 and TRBJ2-3, with a weak D call TRBD1 (6 bases). Germline values: CDR1 SQVTM, CDR2 ANQGSEA. The CDR3 totals 13 residues. Between the trimmed V and J ends, which lost 7 bases and 1 base, there was a span of 12 bases. CDR3 bases: TGCAGCGGATTCGACAGGCGCACAGATACGCAGTATTTT. Protein product: CSGFDRRTDTQYF.

The gene calls are TRBV27 and TRBJ2-5; TRBD2 is a possible D gene (5 bases). There are 15 residues in the CDR3. Germline assignment: CDR1 MNHEY and CDR2 SMNVEV (reference sequence). V was trimmed by 6 bases and J by 0 bases, leaving 14 bases between them. The CDR3 sequence is CASSATWGDQETQYF. The CDR3 bases are TGTGCCAGCAGCGCAACTTGGGGAGACCAAGAGACCCAGTACTTC.

V gene TRBV11-1 combines with J gene TRBJ2-2, with D hard to call. Per the germline V gene, CDR1 is SGHAT and CDR2 is FQDESV (reference sequence). The CDR3 loop spans 12 amino acids. V gave up 4 bases and J gave up 7 bases, with 7 bases separating them. The CDR3 DNA sequence: TGTGCCAGCAGCTCGCATAGCGGGGAGCTGTTTTTT. Translating gives CASSSHSGELFF.

The chain employs TRBV2 and TRBJ2-7, with 11 bases that match TRBD1. The CDR3 length is 15 residues. Germline CDR1 and CDR2: SNHLY and FYNNEI. With 5 bases clipped from V and 5 bases from J, the junction kept 8 bases outside the gene matches. This chain's CDR3 is CASSPRDRGSHEQYF. Here the CDR3 DNA reads TGTGCCAGCAGTCCCCGGGACAGGGGGAGCCACGAGCAGTACTTC.

This sequence joins TRBV4-1 and TRBJ2-1, with D maybe TRBD1 (6 bases). With 0 bases removed from V and 10 bases from J, the gap between germline ends came to 25 bases. The CDR3 loop spans 18 amino acids. The germline V gene has CDR1 MGHRA and CDR2 YSYEKL. The CDR3 DNA follows: TGCGCCAGCAGCCAAGACCCGCCCTCTACAGGGTTCGCAGGCGAGCAGTTCTTC. It codes for CASSQDPPSTGFAGEQFF.